The next 17 T cell receptor beta chains were all read from a single sample in a study of OX40 agonist ivuxolimab in advanced cancers. Measured with immunoSEQ multiplex PCR; TCRdb has only the in-frame clones, and not every one. This listing includes about 50 clones. The sample was collected in a trial of the OX40 agonist ivuxolimab. These receptors were obtained from an adult with an advanced solid tumor such as melanoma, head and neck, liver or kidney cancer.

This clone has only one observation. The V and J genes are TRBV19 and TRBJ2-5; no definite D call. CDR1 LNHDA and CDR2 SQIVND come from the germline V gene (reference sequence). V was trimmed by 7 bases and J by 2 bases, leaving 23 bases between them. This CDR3 has 17 residues. CDR3 sequence reads: CASKTNHGRRAQETQYF. The CDR3 nucleotides are TGTGCCAGTAAAACAAACCACGGACGACGAGCTCAAGAGACCCAGTACTTC.

This clone showed up just a few times. V is TRBV7-2 and J is TRBJ1-1, with unresolved D. This CDR3 region has 13 residues. V was cut by 4 bases and J by 1 base, with 7 bases left in between. Germline CDR1 reads SGHTA; CDR2 reads FQGNSA. The CDR3 nucleotides are TGTGCCAGCAGCTCACCACGGAACACTGAAGCTTTCTTT. Protein sequence: CASSSPRNTEAFF.

This sequence joins TRBV6-8 and TRBJ1-4; no reliable D call. The CDR3 contains 18 residues. Trimming took 5 bases from V and 5 from J, leaving 24 bases between them. Germline values: CDR1 MNHGY, CDR2 SAAAGT. CDR3 sequence reads: CASSDCPSLLVDNEKLFF. CDR3 nucleotides: TGTGCCAGCAGTGACTGTCCAAGTCTCCTAGTCGACAATGAAAAACTGTTTTTT.

The chain combines TRBV10-3 with TRBJ1-5; the D is unclear. The V end was cut by 0 bases, the J end by 7 bases, with 4 bases between. Germline V gene sequence: CDR1 ENHRY, CDR2 SYGVKD. This CDR3 has 12 amino acids. The CDR3 loop reads CAISESGQPQHF. The DNA for the CDR3 is TGTGCCATCAGTGAGTCCGGCCAGCCCCAGCATTTT.

This clone was picked up one time. V is TRBV18 and J is TRBJ1-1; 8 bases fit TRBD1. CDR1 and CDR2 (germline): KGHSH, LQKENI. The CDR3 runs to 14 residues. With 6 bases clipped from V and 1 base from J, the junction kept 4 bases outside the gene matches. The CDR3 sequence: CASSYGQGNTEAFF. CDR3 coding DNA: TGTGCCAGCTCGTACGGACAGGGGAACACTGAAGCTTTCTTT.

The J gene is TRBJ2-3, the V gene TRBV12-5; 7 bases line up with TRBD1. The ends lost 0 bases at V and 0 bases at J; junction bases unmatched: 0. The germline V gene encodes CDR1 LGHNT and CDR2 FRNRAP. This CDR3 region has 15 residues. The CDR3 nucleotides read TGTGCTAGTGGTTTGGTAGGGGGCAGCACAGATACGCAGTATTTT. Its translation: CASGLVGGSTDTQYF.

The chain employs TRBV11-3 and TRBJ1-6; TRBD1 aligns across 8 bases. Losses at the gene ends were 8 bases for V and 9 bases for J; bases not matched to a gene: 12. CDR3 length equals 15 residues. The V gene's germline CDR1 is SGHNT and CDR2 YENEEA. As DNA, the CDR3 is TGTGCCAGCGCCTTTGCCGGGACAGGCGCTTCACCCCTCCACTTT. It encodes CASAFAGTGASPLHF.

The V and J genes are TRBV19 and TRBJ1-1; 12 bases are a match to TRBD1. V was clipped by 5 bases and J by 4 bases; unmatched bases: 11. CDR1 is LNHDA and CDR2 is SQIVND in the germline V gene (reference sequence). The CDR3 totals 17 residues. CDR3 bases: TGTGCCAGTAGTCCTCTCCCGGGACAGGGGGCGCGCACTGAAGCTTTCTTT. This sequence encodes CASSPLPGQGARTEAFF.

This clone was counted a single time. The V gene is TRBV6-8, the J gene TRBJ2-3, with TRBD2 matching 8 bases. The ends lost 2 bases at V and 5 bases at J; junction bases unmatched: 6. This CDR3 has 15 amino acids. CDR1 is MNHGY, CDR2 SAAAGT, per germline. DNA for the CDR3: TGTGCCAGCAGTTACCTCGGGGGGGCTGGAGATACGCAGTATTTT. Amino acids: CASSYLGGAGDTQYF.

This chain links TRBV14 with TRBJ1-6; 9 bases align to TRBD1. The CDR3 spans 16 residues. Trimming at V came to 3 bases and at J to 7 bases, leaving 7 bases not matched to a gene. Germline V lookup: CDR1 SGHDN, CDR2 FVKESK. CDR3 sequence: CASSHRTGASNSPLHF. Written as DNA, the CDR3 is TGTGCCAGCAGCCACCGGACAGGGGCGTCCAATTCACCCCTCCACTTT.

Concerning this clone itself: An end of the junction does not agree with germline; a read error may underlie this. The V gene is TRBV6-8, the J gene TRBJ1-2; 7 bases align to TRBD1. The CDR3 runs to 17 residues. Germline V gives CDR1 MNHGY, CDR2 SAAAGT. The CDR3 DNA follows: TGTGCCAACAGTTACTCGTCTTGGGCAGGGGGGAACTATGGCTACACCTTC. Its protein is CANSYSSWAGGNYGYTF.

V usage is TRBV28 and J usage is TRBJ1-1, with a possible D match to TRBD1 (5 bases). Per the germline V gene, CDR1 is MDHEN and CDR2 is SYDVKM. This CDR3 comprises 16 residues. Trimming shortened V by 3 bases and J by 5 bases, and 19 bases separated the two germline ends. As DNA, the CDR3 is TGTGCCAGCAGTTTGGGGAGGGTTCATTGGGGGACTGAAGCTTTCTTT. This codes for CASSLGRVHWGTEAFF.

This chain joins TRBV5-1 and TRBJ2-3; 7 bases map to TRBD1. CDR3 length: 14 residues. J was trimmed by 3 bases and V by 7 bases; bases with no gene match: 8. The germline V gene has CDR1 SGHRS and CDR2 YFSETQ. The CDR3 nucleotides read TGCGCCAGCCGCCAGGGGGAGCGTACAGATACGCAGTATTTT. Residues: CASRQGERTDTQYF.

The V call is TRBV29-1, the J call TRBJ2-5; a possible D gene is TRBD2 (6 bases). CDR1 is SQVTM, CDR2 ANQGSEA, per germline. CDR3 length: 13 residues. The V and J ends lost 6 bases and 4 bases respectively, with 15 bases between them. CDR3 DNA: TGCAGCGTCATCGAGGACTACCCAGAGACCCAGTACTTC. Translated, it gives CSVIEDYPETQYF.

The V and J genes are TRBV11-3 and TRBJ2-5; D possibly matches TRBD1 or TRBD2 (5 bases each). The germline V and J ends were trimmed by 1 base and 4 bases, with 10 bases remaining between them. Per germline, CDR1 SGHNT and CDR2 YENEEA. This CDR3 comprises 14 residues. Written as DNA, the CDR3 is TGTGCCAGCAGCTTAGTAGAGGGGCGAGAGACCCAGTACTTC. This sequence encodes CASSLVEGRETQYF.

This clone has only one observation. The rearrangement uses TRBV11-3 and TRBJ2-7, with TRBD2 as a possible D gene (6 bases). Trimming took 5 bases from V and 6 from J, leaving 20 bases between them. The CDR3 is 15 residues long. Germline CDR1 reads SGHNT; CDR2 reads YENEEA. The CDR3 is CASSPGNLGRGEQYF. The CDR3 coding sequence is TGTGCCAGCAGCCCCGGGAACCTCGGGAGAGGCGAGCAGTACTTC.

The chain joins TRBV6-8 to TRBJ1-6; 7 nucleotides line up with TRBD1. V dropped 6 bases and J dropped 7; count of bases not matched to a gene: 15. The CDR3 spans 17 residues. Germline V gives CDR1 MNHGY, CDR2 SAAAGT. The CDR3 DNA is TGTGCCAGCAGCCAAGAAAGACGGGACAGATTAAATTCACCCCTCCACTTT. This sequence encodes CASSQERRDRLNSPLHF.